The 4 T cell receptor beta chains presented below share a single source sample, sequenced in a study of patients and donors after allogeneic stem cell transplantation. TCRdb redid the calling of the RT-PCR reads with MiXCR, one entry per CDR3 protein. The repertoire holds some 90,000 distinct CDR3 sequences, with around 46% as singletons. The sample taken for sequencing was blood, either unsorted or a sorted T cell fraction (not recorded which). The source is a human donor who was either an allogeneic HSCT recipient or a stem cell or donor lymphocyte infusion donor (not recorded which). It is not recorded whose cells these are; they may come from a transplant donor.

This clonotype was picked up many times. This rearrangement joins TRBV29-1 to TRBJ1-5, with 8 bases lining up with TRBD1. This CDR3 is 13 amino acids long. With V trimmed by 4 bases and J by 5 bases, 4 bases remained unmatched. Germline lookup yields CDR1 SQVTM and CDR2 ANQGSEA. The CDR3 here is CSVGTGLYQPQHF. CDR3 nucleotide sequence: TGCAGCGTTGGGACAGGGCTTTATCAGCCCCAGCATTTT.

Note on this clonotype: The missing conserved phenylalanine or tryptophan at the end of this CDR3 makes a read error likely. The chain links TRBV7-2 to TRBJ1-1, with TRBD1 matching 7 bases. V dropped 0 bases and J dropped 10; count of bases not matched to a gene: 8. CDR1 SGHTA and CDR2 FQGNSA come from the germline V gene. The CDR3 length is 14 residues. The chain's CDR3 is CASSLANTGVGAFL. CDR3 DNA: TGTGCCAGCAGCTTAGCGAATACAGGGGTTGGAGCTTTCCTT.

A remark on this clonotype: One junction end disagrees with the germline gene, perhaps due to a read error. The chain carries TRBV5-1 and TRBJ1-1; D remains ambiguous. The CDR3 consists of 17 residues. In germline, CDR1 is SGHRS, CDR2 YFSETQ. CDR3 residues: CASSQPLGAATNAEAFF. The CDR3 nucleotides read TGCGCCAGCAGCCAGCCTCTTGGTGCCGCGACGAACGCTGAAGCTTTCTTT.

As regards this clonotype: The junction differs from germline at one of its ends, possibly a read error. This chain uses TRBV5-5 with TRBJ1-5; D is unclear. This CDR3 region has 14 residues. CDR1 and CDR2 from the germline V gene are SGHKS and YYEKEE (reference sequence). The CDR3 region has the DNA TGTGGCAGCAGCTTGGAGAGTCAAATTCAGCCCCAGCATTTT. Its protein product is CGSSLESQIQPQHF.